This passage covers 20 T cell receptor beta chains from one sample sequenced in a study of long-term antiretroviral therapy in people with HIV. Survey-level immunoSEQ v3.0 assays were run. Measured with immunoSEQ multiplex PCR; TCRdb has only the in-frame clones, and not every one. The sample consists of under 15,000 clones, 60% to 75% of them appearing once. This specimen was unsorted PBMCs, taken roughly 3.4 years before starting antiretroviral therapy. These receptors all stem from a man aged 40-55 years with HIV.

This clone was seen only once. This sequence joins TRBV9 and TRBJ1-4; D perhaps matches TRBD1 (6 bases). The CDR3 consists of 14 residues. Deletions cut 4 bases from V and 8 bases from J, with 15 bases between. Germline values: CDR1 SGDLS, CDR2 YYNGEE. Here the CDR3 DNA reads TGTGCCAGCAGCAGAGAGGGGGGTAGAGAAAAACTGTTTTTT. Its protein is CASSREGGREKLFF. The entire variable domain, with the rest obtained from reference TRBV9 and TRBJ1-4, is as follows: DSGVTQTPKHLITATGQRVTLRCSPRSGDLSVYWYQQSLDQGLQFLIQYYNGEERAKGNILERFSAQQFPDLHSELNLSSLELGDSALYFCASSREGGREKLFFGSGTQLSVL.

The chain carries TRBV20-1 and TRBJ2-7; D is unclear. CDR1 is DFQATT and CDR2 is SNEGSKA in the germline V gene (reference sequence). V was trimmed by 2 bases and J by 5 bases, leaving 7 bases between them. The CDR3 totals 11 residues. CDR3 amino acids: CSARFRHEQYF. In DNA form, the CDR3 reads TGCAGTGCTAGATTCCGGCACGAGCAGTACTTC.

V is TRBV5-1 and J is TRBJ2-7; 7 bases match TRBD1. The V gene end was trimmed by 4 bases and the J gene end by 5 bases; junction bases not matched to a gene: 6. CDR3 size: 13 residues. The germline V gene has CDR1 SGHRS and CDR2 YFSETQ. The DNA of the CDR3 is TGCGCCAGCAGCCTACAGGGGTGGGACGAGCAGTACTTC. Residues: CASSLQGWDEQYF.

For this clone: Other DNA sequences in this specimen translate into the identical CDR3. The chain joins TRBV27 to TRBJ1-5; D not certain. The CDR3 length is 11 residues. Trimming took 9 bases from V and 1 from J, leaving 4 bases between them. From germline, CDR1 is MNHEY and CDR2 SMNVEV (reference sequence). CDR3 region: CASGSNQPQHF. The CDR3 bases are TGTGCCAGTGGCAGCAATCAGCCCCAGCATTTT.

This clone is termed medium-sized (0.01 to 0.1%). V gene TRBV30 combines with J gene TRBJ2-1; possible D gene TRBD2, 5 bases. Trimming removed 6 bases from V and 2 bases from J, with 14 bases in between. Germline V lookup: CDR1 GTSNPN, CDR2 SVGIG (reference sequence). The CDR3 is made up of 14 amino acids. In nucleotides, the CDR3 is TGTGCCTGCTGGACTCTGGGAGCCTACAATGAGCAGTTCTTC. Residues: CACWTLGAYNEQFF. Based on the CDR3 plus reference TRBV30 and TRBJ2-1, the full variable domain is SQTIHQWPATLVQPVGSPLSLECTVEGTSNPNLYWYRQAAGRGLQLLFYSVGIGQISSEVPQNLSASRPQDRQFILSSKKLLLSDSGFYLCACWTLGAYNEQFFGPGTRLTVL.

The chain recombines TRBV7-8 with TRBJ1-5, with 12 bases aligning to TRBD1. CDR1 SGHVS and CDR2 FQNEAQ come from the germline V gene. Trimming removed 5 bases from V and 7 bases from J; junction bases left unmatched: 9. The CDR3 has 16 residues. CDR3 nucleotide sequence: TGTGCCAGCAGCGGACCGGGACAGGGGGCGCAGCAGCCCCAGCATTTT. This encodes CASSGPGQGAQQPQHF.

The rearrangement links TRBV29-1 to TRBJ1-4; D is ambiguous. V lost 6 bases to trimming and J lost 8 bases, with 7 bases between them. The CDR3 runs 10 residues. Germline V gene sequence: CDR1 SQVTM, CDR2 ANQGSEA. The CDR3 DNA follows: TGCAGCGTGCTAGACGAAAAACTGTTTTTT. Protein sequence: CSVLDEKLFF.

The CDR3 DNA reads as TGTGCCAGCAGTTCCCACAGCCGGGATCCCGAGCAGTTCTTC. Protein product: CASSSHSRDPEQFF. V is TRBV6-6 and J is TRBJ2-1; TRBD2 is a possible D gene (5 bases). V shed 4 bases and J shed 10 bases, with 17 bases lying between them. Germline loops: CDR1 MNHNY, CDR2 SVGAGI (reference sequence). This CDR3 is 14 amino acids long.

This clone was observed a single time. J is TRBJ1-4 and V is TRBV5-8; a weak D match, TRBD1 (6 bases). This CDR3 has 17 amino acids. Deletions cut 2 bases from V and 8 bases from J, with 22 bases between. CDR1 and CDR2 from the germline V gene are SGHTS and YDEGEE. The CDR3 region is CASSFRFVGDINEKLFF. In DNA form, the CDR3 reads TGTGCCAGCAGCTTTCGGTTCGTGGGGGACATTAACGAAAAACTGTTTTTT.

The chain combines TRBV29-1 with TRBJ2-5; maybe TRBD1 (5 bases). Per the germline V gene, CDR1 is SQVTM and CDR2 is ANQGSEA. V dropped 4 bases and J dropped 5 bases, with 8 bases sitting between them. The CDR3 runs 11 residues. The CDR3 DNA reads as TGCAGCGTTGGACAGCCCGAGACCCAGTACTTC. This encodes CSVGQPETQYF.

The chain is built from TRBV27 and TRBJ2-3; D possibly matches TRBD1 or TRBD2 (5 bases each). Germline V gene lookup returns CDR1 MNHEY and CDR2 SMNVEV (reference sequence). The ends were cut back, 5 bases at V and 3 bases at J, with 18 bases in the middle. The CDR3 contains 16 residues. As DNA, the CDR3 is TGTGCCAGCAGTCTGGGGACCGCCTATGATACAGATACGCAGTATTTT. Protein: CASSLGTAYDTDTQYF.

J is TRBJ2-2 and V is TRBV5-1; TRBD1 matches at 9 bases. Germline CDR1 reads SGHRS; CDR2 reads YFSETQ. Trimming cost V 3 bases and J 1 base; bases outside gene matches: 10. CDR3 size: 18 residues. The CDR3 spells CASSSRTGTGKNTGELFF. In nucleotides, the CDR3 is TGCGCCAGCAGCTCCCGAACCGGGACAGGGAAGAACACCGGGGAGCTGTTTTTT.

This clone occurred a few times. The J gene is TRBJ2-7, the V gene TRBV5-1, with D perhaps matching TRBD2 (5 bases). CDR3 length: 14 amino acids. V was trimmed by 0 bases and J by 4 bases, leaving 11 bases between them. Germline assignment: CDR1 SGHRS and CDR2 YFSETQ. CDR3 nucleotides: TGCGCCAGCAGCTTGGGCCCCGGGATTTACGAGCAGTACTTC. It encodes CASSLGPGIYEQYF.

This rearrangement joins TRBV27 to TRBJ2-1; D is possibly TRBD2 (7 bases). Trimming took 7 bases from V and 9 from J, leaving 19 bases between them. The CDR3 has 14 residues. Per germline, CDR1 MNHEY and CDR2 SMNVEV (reference sequence). The CDR3 bases are TGTGCCAGCACCCACTTGGGGGAGGGGGTTGAGCAGTTCTTC. Protein sequence: CASTHLGEGVEQFF.

This clone was recorded once. The chain uses TRBV7-9 and TRBJ2-1, with 10 bases identical to TRBD2. Germline V gene lookup returns CDR1 SEHNR and CDR2 FQNEAQ (reference sequence). V lost 4 bases, J lost 5 bases, and 8 bases stayed unmatched. The CDR3 contains 16 residues. This CDR3 reads CASSSQLAGVHNEQFF. The CDR3 nucleotides read TGTGCCAGCAGCTCACAGCTAGCGGGAGTCCACAATGAGCAGTTCTTC.

This rearrangement joins TRBV5-5 to TRBJ2-3; D is perhaps TRBD1 (5 bases). Germline V gene lookup returns CDR1 SGHKS and CDR2 YYEKEE (reference sequence). This CDR3 is 16 amino acids long. Trimming removed 2 bases from V and 0 bases from J, with 13 bases in between. CDR3: CASSFETVFSTDTQYF. In DNA, the CDR3 is TGTGCCAGCAGCTTCGAGACAGTATTTAGCACAGATACGCAGTATTTT.

The chain joins TRBV4-2 to TRBJ2-7, with D possibly called TRBD1 or TRBD2 (5 bases each). CDR1 is LGHNA, CDR2 YNFKEQ, per germline. This CDR3 is 15 amino acids long. The V end was cut by 4 bases, the J end by 0 bases, with 13 bases between. The CDR3 DNA sequence: TGTGCCAGCAGCCCTGTCCGGGACGGCTCCTACGAGCAGTACTTC. As protein: CASSPVRDGSYEQYF.

This sequence joins TRBV5-1 and TRBJ1-1; maybe TRBD1 (6 bases). Trimming left V 6 bases short and J 7 bases short, with 22 bases between. The germline gives CDR1 SGHRS, CDR2 YFSETQ. The CDR3 runs 15 residues. The chain's CDR3 is CASTGEGGGRGEAFF. The DNA of the CDR3 is TGCGCCAGCACCGGGGAGGGGGGGGGACGCGGTGAAGCTTTCTTT.

V is TRBV11-2 and J is TRBJ1-1; a possible D gene is TRBD1 (6 bases). With 5 bases removed from V and 1 base from J, the gap between germline ends came to 11 bases. The germline V gene encodes CDR1 SGHAT and CDR2 FQNNGV. This CDR3 is 14 amino acids long. CDR3 sequence reads: CASSQQGTNTEAFF. The DNA for the CDR3 is TGTGCCAGCAGCCAACAGGGTACGAACACTGAAGCTTTCTTT. Full variable domain (outside the CDR3, taken from reference TRBV11-2 and TRBJ1-1): EAGVAQSPRYKIIEKRQSVAFWCNPISGHATLYWYQQILGQGPKLLIQFQNNGVVDDSQLPKDRFSAERLKGVDSTLKIQPAKLEDSAVYLCASSQQGTNTEAFFGQGTRLTVV.

There are a few counts of this clone. V and J are TRBV7-3 and TRBJ1-1; unclear D gene. This CDR3 contains 15 residues. Germline V gene lookup returns CDR1 SGHTA and CDR2 FQGTGA. V was pared by 7 bases and J by 1 base, with 16 bases between. The CDR3 nucleotides are TGTGCCAGCACCCTATTCACAGTAGCGAACACTGAAGCTTTCTTT. Amino acid sequence: CASTLFTVANTEAFF.